The clone carrying this T cell receptor (beta chain) was observed a handful of times. With 3 bases removed from V and 6 bases from J, the gap between germline ends came to 15 bases. The CDR3 runs to 15 residues. Germline CDR1 and CDR2: SGHTA and FQGNSA. These data belong to a study of molecular identifiers for immune sequencing clone quantification. TCRdb reanalysed the PCR reads using MiXCR and keeps one entry per CDR3 protein. Found here are over 70,000 distinct CDR3 sequences, approximately 23% of them singletons; the top ten hold 0.78%. The J gene is TRBJ2-1, the V gene TRBV7-2; D not resolved. Sequencing was carried out using naive CD8+ T cells from blood, with Jurkat cell RNA spiked in. Specified subset: FACS-sorted CD8+CD4-CCR7+CD45RA+ naive T cells. The sequence was obtained from a human donor in good health. Some libraries in this study had Jurkat cell RNA spiked in. The CDR3: CASSLDGPIFNEQFF. In nucleotides, the CDR3 is TGTGCCAGCAGCTTGGACGGTCCGATCTTCAATGAGCAGTTCTTC.